The clone carrying this T cell receptor (beta chain) showed up just once. This entry belongs to a study of control samples from healthy donors and cancer patients. The ends lost 4 bases at V and 7 bases at J; junction bases unmatched: 8. CDR1 and CDR2 (germline): LGHDT, YNNKEL (reference sequence). The CDR3 totals 14 residues. The repertoire was sequenced with immunoSEQ multiplex PCR; TCRdb's copy has only in-frame clones and lacks some. Of 150,000 to 180,000 clones listed, over 85% are singletons. Sequenced sample: blood. This clonotype was sampled from a man aged 35 to 55 in good health. The rearrangement uses TRBV3-1 (or the pseudogene TRBV3-2) and TRBJ1-2, with TRBD1 matching 8 bases. CDR3 bases: TGTGCCAGCAGCCGCGGACAGGGTTCGGTTGGCTACACCTTC. Protein product: CASSRGQGSVGYTF.